The present T cell receptor (beta chain) was sequenced within a study of spatial heterogeneity in lung cancer. V lost 3 bases and J lost 6; bases outside the gene matches: 4. CDR1 DFQATT and CDR2 SNEGSKA come from the germline V gene (reference sequence). The CDR3 has 14 residues. Time point described: sample taken at primary tumor resection. Unique molecular identifiers, one per molecule, were present on every TCR cDNA molecule. TCRdb independently ran MiXCR on the 5' RACE reads; one entry per CDR3 protein. The table lists tens of thousands of distinct CDR3 sequences, around 7.3% of them singletons, with approximately 6.3% in the top ten. This clonotype showed up just a few times.

This material consisted of PBMCs, taken at surgery. This receptor was taken from a male donor with early-stage non-small cell lung cancer. The chain employs TRBV20-1 and TRBJ1-6; 8 bases match TRBD1. The chain's CDR3 is CSARLQGGNSPLHF. The CDR3 DNA reads TGCAGTGCTAGGCTACAGGGGGGTAATTCACCCCTCCACTTT.